This note documents a single T cell receptor (beta chain) sequence. Its antigen is unidentified. Profiled with immunoSEQ multiplex PCR; TCRdb holds only in-frame clones, not every one. The sample lists some 1,400,000 clones, more than 95% occurring once. The data originate from a study of shared clonotypes between healthy human individuals. Study-level background: A couple of women and a few men aged 18 to 49 served as donors. For every donor, three CD4 naive, three CD4 memory, two CD8 naive and one CD8 memory plates were used.

The CDR3 has 14 amino acids. Germline V CDR1 and CDR2: LNHNV, YYDKDF (reference sequence). With 2 bases clipped from V and 12 bases from J, the junction kept 9 bases outside the gene matches. Findings of the study overall: Only blood samples were collected, and tissue repertoires likely differ.

Sequenced material: naive CD4+ T cells sorted from blood. As for subset: CD45RA+ positively selected. This receptor was identified in a man aged 30-40 years in good health. V and J are TRBV15 and TRBJ2-7; 11 bases agree with TRBD2. The CDR3 bases are TGTGCCACCAGCAGAACCCTAGCGGGAGGTGTACTGTACTTC. Translating it yields CATSRTLAGGVLYF.